The clone carrying this TCR beta chain has just a few counts. Its specificity is not known. Version v3.0 of the immunoSEQ assay was performed at survey level. The table came from immunoSEQ multiplex PCR; TCRdb's copy has only in-frame clones and leaves some out. The sample holds 20,000 to 25,000 clones, approximately 80% seen once. These data are taken from a study of long-term antiretroviral therapy in people with HIV. Notes on the study in general: Repertoire composition at all time points was dominated by clones that had expanded before ART.

Germline-derived CDR1 and CDR2 are SGHTA and FQGNSA. CDR3 length equals 14 residues. V was cut by 0 bases and J by 6 bases, with 9 bases left in between. The receptor was derived from a man aged 50 to 59 with HIV. This rearrangement joins TRBV7-2 to TRBJ2-1, with D tentatively TRBD1 or TRBD2 (5 bases each). The sample consisted of unsorted PBMCs, taken 0.3 years after starting antiretroviral therapy. The CDR3 spells CASSLARGPNEQFF. CDR3 DNA: TGTGCCAGCAGCTTAGCCCGGGGCCCCAATGAGCAGTTCTTC.